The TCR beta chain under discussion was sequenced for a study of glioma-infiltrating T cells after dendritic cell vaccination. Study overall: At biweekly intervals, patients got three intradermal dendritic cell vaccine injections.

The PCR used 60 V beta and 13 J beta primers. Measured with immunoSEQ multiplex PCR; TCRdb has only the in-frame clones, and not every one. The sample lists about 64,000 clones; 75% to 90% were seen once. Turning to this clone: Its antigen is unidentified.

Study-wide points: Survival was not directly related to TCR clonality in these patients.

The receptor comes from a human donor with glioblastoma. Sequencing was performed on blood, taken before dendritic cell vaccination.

The CDR3 spells CASSLLGEVDGYTF. The CDR3 DNA follows: TGTGCCAGCAGCTTATTAGGGGAGGTAGATGGCTACACCTTC. The V call is TRBV5-6, the J call TRBJ1-2, with D possibly being TRBD1 (5 bases). Germline loops: CDR1 SGHDT, CDR2 YYEEEE. The length of the CDR3 is 14 residues. Trimming left V 2 bases short and J 6 bases short, with 14 bases between.